This T cell receptor (beta chain) was profiled in a study of PD-1 blockade in classical Hodgkin lymphoma. Germline V gene data show CDR1 as SGHRS and CDR2 as YFSETQ. The CDR3 is made up of 13 amino acids. The V gene lost 0 bases and the J gene lost 4 bases, with 5 bases spanning the gap. This clone was counted only a few times. Its target is not known. Measured with immunoSEQ multiplex PCR; TCRdb has only the in-frame clones, and not every one. The data contain fewer than 40,000 clones, 75% to 90% of them singletons. Time point described: newly diagnosed, previously untreated cHL patient sample. Purification of CD4+ T cells from thawed PBMCs was performed via magnetic negative selection. Comparator PBMCs were from newly diagnosed, untreated classical Hodgkin lymphoma. Study-level points and caveats: Relapsed/refractory patients reportedly had the lowest baseline TCR diversity, below newly diagnosed patients, who were below healthy donors. Although disease activity or prior therapy may be involved, causes of the repertoire differences remain undefined.

This receptor was obtained from a human donor with classical Hodgkin lymphoma. The chain recombines TRBV5-1 with TRBJ2-1; D ambiguous. The sequenced sample consisted of CD4+ T cells from blood. In nucleotides, the CDR3 is TGCGCCAGCAGCTTGGGGCTATACAATGAGCAGTTCTTC. This gives the protein CASSLGLYNEQFF.